This T cell receptor (beta chain) was captured in a study of shared clonotypes between healthy human individuals. Broader study findings: Even with large depth, rarefaction showed that sorted-subset sequencing was incomplete.

With regard to this clone: Its target is unknown.

The CDR3 extends over 14 amino acids. Between the trimmed V and J ends, which lost 8 bases and 2 bases, there was a span of 16 bases. Germline loops: CDR1 MGHDK, CDR2 SYGVNS. The authors split each subset's genomic DNA evenly across several immunoSEQ plates. Sequencing was performed with immunoSEQ multiplex PCR; in TCRdb, only in-frame clones are kept and a portion is missing. The table has around 620,000 clones, approximately 95% seen once. Naive CD8 cells were CD45RO-negative, positively selected for CCR7, excluding terminally differentiated effector memory CD45RA+ cells. This rearrangement joins TRBV25-1 to TRBJ2-7; D uncertain. This sequence originates from a woman younger than 45 in good health. What was sequenced was naive CD8+ T cells sorted from blood. The CDR3 sequence is CASSPGPGAYEQYF. The CDR3 nucleotides are TGTGCCAGCTCCCCTGGGCCTGGCGCCTACGAGCAGTACTTC.